Listed below are T cell receptor beta chains from one sample, sequenced in a study of cytomegalovirus exposure and HLA in healthy donors. Assay used: immunoSEQ multiplex PCR; TCRdb lists only in-frame clones, some missing. Of roughly 120,000 clones in the sample, 79% were seen once. Material: PBMCs. These receptors came from a young man in good health and CMV-seronegative. Each CDR3 is given with its conserved first and last residue. D genes are given only for firm matches. Expanded clones are given a class, and other clones once, few, many or no size at all.

V,size,J,D,length,DNA,CDR3
TRBV2,.,TRBJ2-7,.,11,TGTGCCAGCAGTGCCTACTACGAGCAGTACTTC,CASSAYYEQYF
TRBV9,.,TRBJ1-3,TRBD1,19,TGTGCCAGCAGCGTGTTTTCGGGACAGGCAGCGCTCTCTGGAAACACCATATATTTT,CASSVFSGQAALSGNTIYF
TRBV30,.,TRBJ1-5,TRBD1,16,TGTGCCTGGAGTGGCACAGGGGTCTTGAGCAATCAGCCCCAGCATTTT,CAWSGTGVLSNQPQHF
TRBV27,.,TRBJ1-1,.,14,TGTGCCAGCAGTTTAGTCTGGGGGGATACTGAAGCTTTCTTT,CASSLVWGDTEAFF
TRBV9,once,TRBJ2-2,.,16,TGTGCCAGCAGCGTAGGAAGGGGGTTGGACACCGGGGAGCTGTTTTTT,CASSVGRGLDTGELFF
TRBV30,once,TRBJ1-4,.,11,TGTGCCTGGAGCCCAAATGAAAAACTGTTTTTT,CAWSPNEKLFF
TRBV7-9,.,TRBJ2-1,TRBD2,16,TGTGCCAGCAGCCGCCGGCTTGCGGGAGGGCTGAATGAGCAGTTCTTC,CASSRRLAGGLNEQFF
TRBV7-9,few,TRBJ2-1,.,13,TGTGCCAGCAGCTTAACAATAAACAATGAGCAGTTCTTC,CASSLTINNEQFF
TRBV30,few,TRBJ2-1,TRBD2,15,TGTGCCTGGAGGGCTAGCGGTCCCCTATTGAATGAGCAGTTCTTC,CAWRASGPLLNEQFF
TRBV6-4,.,TRBJ2-2,.,14,TGTGCCAGCAGTAGTACAGGGCCCACCGGGGAGCTGTTTTTT,CASSSTGPTGELFF
TRBV21-1,.,TRBJ2-3,.,19,TGTGCCAGCAGCAAAGTCAGGTGGTCGTTCACACAGGGCACAGATACGCAGTATTTT,CASSKVRWSFTQGTDTQYF
TRBV6-5,.,TRBJ1-2,TRBD1,15,TGTGCCAGCAGTTTTCGGGGACAGGGTATCTATGGCTACACCTTC,CASSFRGQGIYGYTF
TRBV6-5,.,TRBJ2-7,TRBD1,16,TGTGCCAGCAGTTATCAGGGACAGGGTCTTTACTACGAGCAGTACTTC,CASSYQGQGLYYEQYF
TRBV28,.,TRBJ2-3,TRBD2,18,TGTGCCAGCAGTAAGACTAGCGGGAGAGCCGCACTCACAGATACGCAGTATTTT,CASSKTSGRAALTDTQYF
TRBV6-8,once,TRBJ1-5,.,13,TGTGCCAGTCTACAGGGCCTGGATCAGCCCCAGCATTTT,CASLQGLDQPQHF
TRBV18,.,TRBJ2-3,TRBD2,16,TGTGCCAGCTCACAGAGACTAGCGGGGGCCACAGATACGCAGTATTTT,CASSQRLAGATDTQYF
TRBV30,.,TRBJ1-5,.,13,TGTGCCTGGGAAGAGCAGGCGGGGCAGCCCCAGCATTTT,CAWEEQAGQPQHF
TRBV7-9,.,TRBJ1-2,.,16,TGTGCCAGCAGGTCGAACGGCGGCGGCCTTAACTATGGCTACACCTTC,CASRSNGGGLNYGYTF
TRBV30,.,TRBJ1-2,.,14,TGTGCCTGGAGTCCCTGGGGGGGCTCCTATGGCTACACCTTC,CAWSPWGGSYGYTF
TRBV28,.,TRBJ1-4,.,16,TGTGCCAGCAGTTCCCCGGGGTCTGCAACTAATGAAAAACTGTTTTTT,CASSSPGSATNEKLFF
TRBV29-1,.,TRBJ2-3,TRBD2,12,TGCAGCGTCGGGACTAGCGGGAGTACGCAGTATTTT,CSVGTSGSTQYF
TRBV18,.,TRBJ2-4,.,18,TGTGCCAGCTCACCATCGAGCCAATACGATCTAGCCAAAAACATTCAGTACTTC,CASSPSSQYDLAKNIQYF
TRBV7-3,.,TRBJ2-2,TRBD2,16,TGTGCCAGCAGCTCCCGAGCGGGAGACCGTACCGGGGAGCTGTTTTTT,CASSSRAGDRTGELFF
TRBV5-4,.,TRBJ1-3,.,17,TGTGCCAGCAGCTTGTTACCCTGGGGACAAGAAGGCAACACCATATATTTT,CASSLLPWGQEGNTIYF
TRBV5-1,.,TRBJ2-7,TRBD2,14,TGCGCCAGCAGCTACAAGCGGGAGGCCTACGAGCAGTACTTC,CASSYKREAYEQYF
TRBV13,.,TRBJ1-2,TRBD1,15,TGTGCCAGCAGCTTAGGCGCGGACAGGGTCTATAGCTACACCTTC,CASSLGADRVYSYTF
TRBV20-1,.,TRBJ1-1,.,11,TGCAGTGCTCAGGACAGTTATGAAGCTTTCTTT,CSAQDSYEAFF
TRBV6-5,.,TRBJ2-1,.,12,TGTGCCAGCAGCCAAACGTCGGTTGAGCAGTTCTTC,CASSQTSVEQFF
TRBV5-5,.,TRBJ2-2,TRBD1,15,TGTGCCAGCAGCTTACAGGGGCAGAACACCGGGGAGCTGTTTTTT,CASSLQGQNTGELFF
TRBV5-6,.,TRBJ2-2,.,14,TGTGCCAGCAGCTTGGACTATAACACCGGGGAGCTGTTTTTT,CASSLDYNTGELFF
TRBV6-5,.,TRBJ1-2,.,13,TGTGCCAGCCGCAGCGCGGGGGTGGGTGGCTACACCTTC,CASRSAGVGGYTF
TRBV2,.,TRBJ2-6,.,15,TGTGCCAGCAGATCACAGAGCTCTGGGGCCAACGTCCTGACTTTC,CASRSQSSGANVLTF
TRBV7-8,once,TRBJ2-1,.,12,TGTGCCAGCAGCTTCCTAGCCGATGAGCAGTTCTTC,CASSFLADEQFF
TRBV9,few,TRBJ2-7,.,15,TGTGCCAGCAGCGTAGGAGGGGGTAGCGGGTACGAGCAGTACTTC,CASSVGGGSGYEQYF
TRBV5-1,.,TRBJ2-1,TRBD1,16,TGCGCCAGCAGCTTCGTCCCGGGACAGGGTCACAATGAGCAGTTCTTC,CASSFVPGQGHNEQFF
TRBV11-2,.,TRBJ2-5,.,13,TGTGCCAGCAGCTTAGGCGAGGAAGAGACCCAGTACTTC,CASSLGEEETQYF
TRBV6-6,.,TRBJ2-5,TRBD1,15,TGTGCCAGCAGTCCCCCACTCGGGACAGACCCTGAGCAGTACTTC,CASSPPLGTDPEQYF
TRBV5-1,few,TRBJ1-1,TRBD1,15,TGCGCCAGCAGCGGAGAAGGGACAGAGAACACTGAAGCTTTCTTT,CASSGEGTENTEAFF
TRBV29-1,.,TRBJ2-1,TRBD2,14,TGCAGCGTCCTCCTGGGGGGGAGAGGGAATGAGCAGTTCTTC,CSVLLGGRGNEQFF
TRBV29-1,.,TRBJ1-1,.,13,TGCAGCGTTGACCGCGACAGGTACACTGAAGCTTTCTTT,CSVDRDRYTEAFF
TRBV5-1,.,TRBJ1-1,TRBD1,16,TGCGCCAGCAGCTTGGACAGGGGGCGAGTGGGCACTGAAGCTTTCTTT,CASSLDRGRVGTEAFF
TRBV5-8,.,TRBJ1-1,.,14,TGTGCCAGCAGCTTGGTGCAGGGGATTGGTGAAGCTTTCTTT,CASSLVQGIGEAFF
TRBV27,.,TRBJ1-5,.,15,TGTGCCAGCAGTTTTACAGGGAGCTACAATCAGCCCCAGCATTTT,CASSFTGSYNQPQHF
TRBV2,.,TRBJ2-4,TRBD2,13,TGTGCCAGGAGCGGGAGGGCAGAGTACATTCAGTACTTC,CARSGRAEYIQYF
TRBV5-1,.,TRBJ1-6,TRBD1,17,TGCGCCAGCAGCTTGGCCCCCGGGACAGGCCAGTATTCACCCCTCCACTTT,CASSLAPGTGQYSPLHF
TRBV5-1,few,TRBJ2-3,.,17,TGCGCCAGCAGCTTGTGGCCGGGAGCGGCTAGCACAGATACGCAGTATTTT,CASSLWPGAASTDTQYF
TRBV27,.,TRBJ2-3,.,13,TGTGCCAGCCCCCGGGAGCCTAAAGATACGCAGTATTTT,CASPREPKDTQYF
TRBV18,.,TRBJ1-1,TRBD1,16,TGTGCCAGCTCACCATTAGGGGGCGAGGCGAACACTGAAGCTTTCTTT,CASSPLGGEANTEAFF
TRBV7-7,.,TRBJ2-5,.,14,TGTGCCAGCAGTTTCACAGGGTTACAAGAGACCCAGTACTTC,CASSFTGLQETQYF
TRBV28,.,TRBJ1-4,TRBD1,17,TGTGCCAGCAGTCCTGGGTCAGGGGGTTTTTTCTCTGAAAAACTGTTTTTT,CASSPGSGGFFSEKLFF
TRBV25-1,.,TRBJ1-2,TRBD1,14,TGTGCCAGCAGTGAAAGACAGGGGCGCCATGGCTACACCTTC,CASSERQGRHGYTF
TRBV6-5,.,TRBJ1-6,.,16,TGTGCCAGCAGTTACTCCTTTTCGGGGGGCGGTTCACCCCTCCACTTT,CASSYSFSGGGSPLHF
TRBV6-5,.,TRBJ1-1,.,14,TGTGCCAGCAGTTATGGGATGATGAGGGCTGAAGCTTTCTTT,CASSYGMMRAEAFF
TRBV18,.,TRBJ1-1,.,13,TGTGCCAGCTCACCCAACTCTGACACTGAAGCTTTCTTT,CASSPNSDTEAFF